The clone carrying this TCR beta chain appeared once. The method was immunoSEQ multiplex PCR; TCRdb's version includes in-frame clones alone and lacks a portion of them. Among around 58,000 clones listed, 75% to 95% were seen once. The data belong to a study of T cell changes during pregnancy in multiple sclerosis. The germline CDR1 and CDR2 sequences are SGHTA and FQGTGA. The CDR3 length is 17 residues. The V and J ends lost 3 bases and 4 bases, in that order; junction bases with no gene match: 11. The V and J genes are TRBV7-3 and TRBJ2-2; 7 positions agree with TRBD2. The source material was peripheral blood, sampled before pregnancy. This receptor was taken from a female donor with multiple sclerosis, enrolled in a pregnancy study. DNA of the CDR3: TGTGCCAGCAGCTTGTCCCCCGGGACTACGACCACCGGGGAGCTGTTTTTT. Translation: CASSLSPGTTTTGELFF.